The sequence of this T cell receptor beta chain was determined in a study of PD-L1 blockade in urothelial cancer. Study as a whole: The analyses of blood took place 3 weeks (second dose) and 6 weeks after treatment start.

Sequencing was performed with immunoSEQ multiplex PCR; in TCRdb, only in-frame clones are kept and a portion is missing. The data contain around 40,000 clones, 85% to 90% of them singletons. CDR1 and CDR2 from the germline V gene are SGHRS and YFSETQ. The V segment lost 2 bases and the J segment 5 bases; nucleotides outside the gene matches: 5. The CDR3 is 15 residues long. The TCR comes from a man between 60 and 70 years old with urothelial cancer. The chain has TRBV5-1 and TRBJ2-2, with 8 nucleotides matching TRBD2. The sample was PBMCs, taken around atezolizumab (anti-PD-L1) treatment. CDR3 sequence reads: CASSLSGGKTGELFF. In nucleotides, the CDR3 is TGCGCCAGCAGCTTAAGCGGGGGAAAAACCGGGGAGCTGTTTTTT. The full variable domain, its missing parts supplied by reference TRBV5-1 and TRBJ2-2, is KAGVTQTPRYLIKTRGQQVTLSCSPISGHRSVSWYQQTPGQGLQFLFEYFSETQRNKGNFPGRFSGRQFSNSRSEMNVSTLELGDSALYLCASSLSGGKTGELFFGEGSRLTVL.